The clone carrying this T cell receptor beta chain was picked up many times. Its antigen is still unknown. Clinical symptoms, serum thyroxine, TRAb, thyroid ultrasound and orbital computed tomography informed diagnoses. This specimen belongs to a study of T cells in Graves' hyperthyroidism and ophthalmopathy. Study-level results: Blood held most thyroid clonotypes expanded above 0.001 frequency. It was a median 6.5 months before onset that the model predicted ophthalmopathy.

The CDR3 covers 15 residues. V was pared by 7 bases and J by 1 base, with 3 bases of the junction left unmatched. Germline V lookup: CDR1 MNHNS, CDR2 SASEGT. The CDR3 regions of TCR beta were amplified from RNA transcripts. TCR CDR3 regions were first amplified by RT-PCR with HTBI primers. One entry per CDR3 protein results from TCRdb running MiXCR on the multiplex PCR reads. The top ten hold 4% to 6.5% of the sample, which has approximately 420,000 distinct CDR3 sequences, roughly 13% seen once. Material for sequencing was blood. The sequence derives from a woman between 18 and 29 years old with Graves' hyperthyroidism. The rearrangement uses TRBV6-1 and TRBJ2-1; 11 nucleotides align to TRBD2. The CDR3: CASTSGRSSYNEQFF. CDR3 coding DNA: TGTGCCAGCACTAGCGGGAGGTCATCCTACAATGAGCAGTTCTTC.